Shown below are 9 T cell receptor beta chains from a single sample sequenced in a study of T cell changes during pregnancy in multiple sclerosis. The data were produced by immunoSEQ multiplex PCR, yet TCRdb's version contains in-frame clones alone and is incomplete. The table has about 77,000 clones, around 91% seen once. The sample was peripheral blood, taken before pregnancy. The receptors derive from a female donor with multiple sclerosis, enrolled in a pregnancy study.

J is TRBJ1-2 and V is TRBV7-9; 9 bases match TRBD1. The V and J ends lost 4 bases and 5 bases, in that order; junction bases with no gene match: 8. The V gene's germline CDR1 is SEHNR and CDR2 FQNEAQ (reference sequence). The CDR3 contains 15 residues. CDR3: CASSSGTGRLYGYTF. CDR3 bases: TGTGCCAGCAGCTCCGGGACAGGGAGACTATATGGCTACACCTTC. Full variable domain (remainder filled in from reference TRBV7-9 and TRBJ1-2): DTGVSQNPRHKITKRGQNVTFRCDPISEHNRLYWYRQTLGQGPEFLTYFQNEAQLEKSRLLSDRFSAERPKGSFSTLEIQRTEQGDSAMYLCASSSGTGRLYGYTFGSGTRLTVV.

Here the CDR3 DNA reads TGTGCCTGGGGCAGGTCCTATAATTCACCCCTCCACTTT. This codes for CAWGRSYNSPLHF. The genes are TRBV30 and TRBJ1-6, with unresolved D. Germline V CDR1 and CDR2: GTSNPN, SVGIG (reference sequence). V lost 5 bases and J 1 base, leaving 6 bases between the germline ends. This CDR3 has 13 residues.

The chain employs TRBV2 and TRBJ2-7; the D gene is possibly TRBD2 (5 bases). Trimming took off 6 bases at V and 2 bases at J, with 8 bases between the two ends. The CDR3 is made up of 12 amino acids. Germline CDR1 reads SNHLY; CDR2 reads FYNNEI. The CDR3 bases are TGTGCCAGCAGGAGGGAAGCCTACGAGCAGTACTTC. Its protein is CASRREAYEQYF.

This chain connects TRBV7-3 to TRBJ2-5, with TRBD1 matching over 12 bases. The CDR3 extends over 15 amino acids. Germline V CDR1 and CDR2: SGHTA, FQGTGA. J was trimmed by 5 bases and V by 5 bases; bases with no gene match: 6. The CDR3 region has the DNA TGTGCCAGCAGCACCGGGACAGGGGGCGGGGAGACCCAGTACTTC. This translates into CASSTGTGGGETQYF.

The chain joins TRBV7-9 to TRBJ2-7; tentatively, D is TRBD2 (5 bases). V was shortened by 3 bases and J by 2 bases, with 11 bases between the two germline ends. The length of the CDR3 is 14 residues. Looked up from germline, CDR1 is SEHNR and CDR2 is FQNEAQ (reference sequence). The chain's CDR3 is CASSLPDLTYEQYF. In DNA, the CDR3 is TGTGCCAGCAGCTTGCCGGACTTAACCTACGAGCAGTACTTC.

This sequence joins TRBV4-3 and TRBJ1-1; 9 nucleotides agree with TRBD1. The CDR3 sequence is 14 residues long. V was pared by 3 bases and J by 1 base, with 0 bases of the junction left unmatched. The germline gives CDR1 LGHNA, CDR2 YSLEER. CDR3 coding DNA: TGCGCCAGCAGCCAGACAGGGGGGAACACTGAAGCTTTCTTT. Translating it yields CASSQTGGNTEAFF.

Details on this clone: Germline is not matched at one junction end, which may reflect a read error. The rearrangement links TRBV7-7 to TRBJ2-5, with TRBD2 matching over 7 bases. Germline V lookup: CDR1 SSHAT, CDR2 FNYEAQ (reference sequence). CDR3 length: 14 residues. The CDR3 is CASSLTSTQETQYF. Written as DNA, the CDR3 is TGTGCTAGCAGCTTGACTAGCACTCAAGAGACCCAGTACTTC.

The chain recombines TRBV7-2 with TRBJ2-3; 9 bases map to TRBD1. This CDR3 has 12 amino acids. In germline, CDR1 is SGHTA, CDR2 FQGNSA. The V segment lost 8 bases and the J segment 9 bases; nucleotides outside the gene matches: 6. The CDR3 coding sequence is TGTGCCAGCTCCCGGGACAGGGCAACGCAGTATTTT. Protein: CASSRDRATQYF. Variable domain in full (rest from reference TRBV7-2 and TRBJ2-3): GAGVSQSPSNKVTEKGKDVELRCDPISGHTALYWYRQSLGQGLEFLIYFQGNSAPDKSGLPSDRFSAERTGGSVSTLTIQRTQQEDSAVYLCASSRDRATQYFGPGTRLTVL.

This rearrangement joins TRBV5-1 to TRBJ2-5; D might be TRBD2 (5 bases). The CDR3 has 14 amino acids. Germline CDR1 SGHRS, CDR2 YFSETQ. The ends were cut back, 3 bases at V and 5 bases at J, with 14 bases in the middle. CDR3 loop: CASSSRRERETQYF. The DNA for the CDR3 is TGCGCCAGCAGCTCCCGTAGGGAGAGGGAGACCCAGTACTTC.